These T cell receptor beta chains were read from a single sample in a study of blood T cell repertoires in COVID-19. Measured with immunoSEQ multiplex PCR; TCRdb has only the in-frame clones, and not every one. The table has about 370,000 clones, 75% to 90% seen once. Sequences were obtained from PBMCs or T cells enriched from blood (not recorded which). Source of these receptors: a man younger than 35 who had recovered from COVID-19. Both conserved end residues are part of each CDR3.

cdr3_aa: CASSYWTGRRNSPLHF
v_call: TRBV6-5

cdr3_aa: CASSPGSGNTIYF
v_call: TRBV5-8

cdr3_aa: CASSVRLAGLYNEQFF
v_call: TRBV9

cdr3_aa: CASSLLANGGYNEQFF
v_call: TRBV27

cdr3_aa: CASSTTGGRSYNSPLHF
v_call: TRBV10-1

cdr3_aa: CASSLQSNQPQHF
v_call: TRBV5-1

cdr3_aa: CASSSTQGGFYNEQFF
v_call: TRBV28

cdr3_aa: CASRTTGSNNSPLHF
v_call: TRBV19

cdr3_aa: CASSLSGGNTEAFF
v_call: TRBV3-1/TRBV3-2

cdr3_aa: CSVDPRQGDYGYTF
v_call: TRBV29-1

cdr3_aa: CSVEWGGYGYTF
v_call: TRBV29-1

cdr3_aa: CASSAAGTGGSPLHF
v_call: TRBV7-6

cdr3_aa: CASSTQGTPNTGELFF
v_call: TRBV19

cdr3_aa: CAWASTGGGQPQHF
v_call: TRBV30

cdr3_aa: CASSLGVVAEAFF
v_call: TRBV7-2

cdr3_aa: CASSQRDSNTDTQYF
v_call: TRBV14

cdr3_aa: CASRGLALYEQYF
v_call: TRBV2

cdr3_aa: CASSGDTYEQYF
v_call: TRBV7-9

cdr3_aa: CAANSGGAYNEQFF
v_call: TRBV10-3

cdr3_aa: CASTLAGGRELFF
v_call: TRBV5-1

cdr3_aa: CASSADRAWSNQPQHF
v_call: TRBV5-5

cdr3_aa: CATLPHGTDKNIQYF
v_call: TRBV10-3

cdr3_aa: CASYGAVETEAFF
v_call: TRBV6-5

cdr3_aa: CASSQVPFSKRRDSLSQPQHF
v_call: TRBV3-1/TRBV3-2

cdr3_aa: CATRGIGGNTQYF
v_call: TRBV27